These 16 T cell receptor beta chains were sequenced from one sample in a study of shared clonotypes between healthy human individuals. Data came from immunoSEQ multiplex PCR; TCRdb stores just in-frame clones and leaves some out. The data contain over a million clones, 95% to 99% of them seen just once; the ten biggest clones take up about 0.45%. Sequencing input: naive CD4+ T cells sorted from blood. Subset of the sample: CD45RA+ positively selected. These receptors were collected from a man aged 25-45 years in good health.

The chain couples TRBV19 to TRBJ2-4; 8 bases line up with TRBD1. J was trimmed by 0 bases and V by 6 bases; bases with no gene match: 10. The germline V gene has CDR1 LNHDA and CDR2 SQIVND (reference sequence). There are 17 residues in the CDR3. CDR3 nucleotide sequence: TGTGCCAGTAGCGCTGGACAGGGTTTGATAGCCAAAAACATTCAGTACTTC. Its translation: CASSAGQGLIAKNIQYF.

This chain uses TRBV4-1 with TRBJ2-3; no clear D gene. There are 12 residues in the CDR3. Trimming removed 3 bases at V and 6 bases at J, with 7 bases between. Germline CDR1 MGHRA, CDR2 YSYEKL. CDR3 DNA: TGCGCCAGCAGCCACACGCGGGATACGCAGTATTTT. Translation gives CASSHTRDTQYF.

This chain uses TRBV11-2 with TRBJ2-7; no firm D call. Trimming shortened V by 1 base and J by 0 bases, and 7 bases separated the two germline ends. Germline lookup yields CDR1 SGHAT and CDR2 FQNNGV. CDR3 length: 14 amino acids. Here the CDR3 DNA reads TGTGCCAGCAGCTTAGGTGTCAGCTCCTACGAGCAGTACTTC. As protein: CASSLGVSSYEQYF.

The J gene is TRBJ2-6, the V gene TRBV10-3; 10 positions agree with TRBD1. Germline V lookup: CDR1 ENHRY, CDR2 SYGVKD. The CDR3 loop spans 20 amino acids. The V gene end was trimmed by 2 bases and the J gene end by 1 base; junction bases not matched to a gene: 11. The CDR3 bases are TGTGCCATCAGTGAGCGGGCCGGGACAGGGGTGGTGTCTGGGGCCAACGTCCTGACTTTC. It translates to CAISERAGTGVVSGANVLTF.

V gene TRBV28 combines with J gene TRBJ2-3, with TRBD2 matching 10 bases. The V gene's germline CDR1 is MDHEN and CDR2 SYDVKM. The CDR3 extends over 17 amino acids. Germline trimming cut 8 bases from V and 0 bases from J; bases unmatched to any gene: 11. The CDR3 sequence: CASWPSGRFPSTDTQYF. As DNA, the CDR3 is TGTGCCAGCTGGCCTAGCGGGAGATTTCCTAGCACAGATACGCAGTATTTT.

The J gene is TRBJ1-1, the V gene TRBV5-1, with TRBD1 matching over 9 bases. The CDR3 spans 15 residues. The ends lost 0 bases at V and 8 bases at J; junction bases unmatched: 8. Germline assignment: CDR1 SGHRS and CDR2 YFSETQ. CDR3 in amino acids: CASSLALTGGAEAFF. The CDR3 nucleotides are TGCGCCAGCAGCTTGGCCCTGACAGGGGGGGCCGAAGCTTTCTTT.

The gene calls are TRBV14 and TRBJ2-7; D is uncertain. V lost 0 bases and J 6 bases, leaving 12 bases between the germline ends. Germline CDR1 is SGHDN and CDR2 is FVKESK. This CDR3 region has 14 residues. The CDR3 region has the DNA TGTGCCAGCAGCCAAGAATTGGTTACGAGCGAGCAGTACTTC. This codes for CASSQELVTSEQYF.

The chain uses TRBV7-9 and TRBJ2-7, with D perhaps TRBD2 (6 bases). The CDR3 has 14 amino acids. Trimming pared 2 bases from V and 1 base from J, leaving 9 bases between. Germline CDR1 reads SEHNR; CDR2 reads FQNEAQ (reference sequence). The CDR3 sequence: CASSLKGRSYEQYF. In DNA form, the CDR3 reads TGTGCCAGCAGCTTAAAGGGGAGGTCCTACGAGCAGTACTTC.

The chain links TRBV7-9 to TRBJ1-3; 10 positions agree with TRBD1. V shed 3 bases, J shed 0 bases, and the junction held 8 bases outside the gene matches. The CDR3 extends over 18 amino acids. Germline CDR1 and CDR2: SEHNR and FQNEAQ (reference sequence). This chain's CDR3 is CASSFATGGAVSGNTIYF. The CDR3 DNA is TGTGCCAGCAGCTTCGCGACAGGGGGCGCAGTCTCTGGAAACACCATATATTTT. The entire variable domain, with the rest obtained from reference TRBV7-9 and TRBJ1-3, is as follows: DTGVSQNPRHKITKRGQNVTFRCDPISEHNRLYWYRQTLGQGPEFLTYFQNEAQLEKSRLLSDRFSAERPKGSFSTLEIQRTEQGDSAMYLCASSFATGGAVSGNTIYFGEGSWLTVV.

The V and J genes are TRBV15 and TRBJ2-3; D is undetermined. V lost 5 bases, J lost 3 bases, and 9 bases lay in between. This CDR3 is 13 amino acids long. CDR1 is LNHNV and CDR2 is YYDKDF in the germline V gene (reference sequence). The CDR3 here is CATSAGGTDTQYF. The DNA for the CDR3 is TGTGCCACCAGCGCCGGCGGTACAGATACGCAGTATTTT.

This chain uses TRBV28 with TRBJ2-7, with TRBD2 matching 9 bases. The germline CDR1 and CDR2 sequences are MDHEN and SYDVKM. The V gene end was trimmed by 4 bases and the J gene end by 5 bases; junction bases not matched to a gene: 6. There are 14 residues in the CDR3. The CDR3 spells CASSYLAGLNEQYF. In DNA form, the CDR3 reads TGTGCCAGCAGTTACCTAGCGGGACTTAACGAGCAGTACTTC.

The chain carries TRBV7-6 and TRBJ2-3; maybe TRBD2 (6 bases). This CDR3 contains 15 residues. In germline, CDR1 is SGHVS, CDR2 FNYEAQ. V shed 6 bases and J shed 0 bases, with 13 bases lying between them. CDR3 protein: CASSGGVASTDTQYF. Written as DNA, the CDR3 is TGTGCCAGCAGTGGAGGGGTGGCCAGCACAGATACGCAGTATTTT.

The chain combines TRBV6-1 with TRBJ1-5; the D is unclear. V was clipped by 4 bases and J by 3 bases, with 10 bases between them. The CDR3 length is 14 residues. Germline values: CDR1 MNHNS, CDR2 SASEGT. The CDR3 DNA reads as TGTGCCAGCAGTGGAATCGGAAACAATCAGCCCCAGCATTTT. Amino acids: CASSGIGNNQPQHF.

V is TRBV18 and J is TRBJ1-5; D unresolved. V lost 5 bases and J 4 bases, leaving 18 bases between the germline ends. This CDR3 has 16 residues. The germline CDR1 and CDR2 sequences are KGHSH and LQKENI. CDR3 loop: CASSSQSGVPNQPQHF. In nucleotides, the CDR3 is TGTGCCAGCTCATCCCAGAGCGGGGTACCAAATCAGCCCCAGCATTTT. Filled out from reference TRBV18 and TRBJ1-5, the complete variable domain reads NAGVMQNPRHLVRRRGQEARLRCSPMKGHSHVYWYRQLPEEGLKFMVYLQKENIIDESGMPKERFSAEFPKEGPSILRIQQVVRGDSAAYFCASSSQSGVPNQPQHFGDGTRLSIL.

V and J are TRBV6-5 and TRBJ1-4; perhaps TRBD1 as D (5 bases). Deletions cut 5 bases from V and 0 bases from J, with 10 bases between. This CDR3 is built from 15 residues. Germline V gene sequence: CDR1 MNHEY, CDR2 SVGAGI. CDR3 residues: CASSTGQTTNEKLFF. CDR3 nucleotides: TGTGCCAGCAGTACAGGACAAACAACTAATGAAAAACTGTTTTTT.

The chain employs TRBV5-4 and TRBJ2-5; D perhaps matches TRBD2 (6 bases). Germline V lookup: CDR1 SGHNT, CDR2 YYREEE (reference sequence). The CDR3 has 14 amino acids. Trimming stripped 5 bases from V and 5 bases from J, with 16 bases between. In DNA form, the CDR3 reads TGTGCCAGCAGTCGTGCCCGCGGGGCTGAGACCCAGTACTTC. Translating it yields CASSRARGAETQYF.